Listed here are 8 T cell receptor beta chains from one sample, sequenced in a study of identical twins. TCRdb passed the 5' RACE reads through MiXCR, listing each CDR3 protein once. The sample consists of around 670,000 distinct CDR3 sequences, around 6% of them appearing once. Input material: naive T cells sorted from blood. The receptors here all came from a man between 18 and 35 years old in good health.

This clonotype turned up a few times. The chain uses TRBV3-1 and TRBJ2-7, with D maybe TRBD2 (5 bases). This CDR3 spans 15 amino acids. Germline V gene sequence: CDR1 LGHDT, CDR2 YNNKEL (reference sequence). V was clipped by 0 bases and J by 3 bases, with 12 bases between them. The CDR3 nucleotides read TGTGCCAGCAGCCAAGAACTAGTATCTTACTACGAGCAGTACTTC. Encoded protein: CASSQELVSYYEQYF.

This clonotype was observed many times. The chain couples TRBV7-9 to TRBJ1-3; D not certain. The germline V gene has CDR1 SEHNR and CDR2 FQNEAQ (reference sequence). This CDR3 has 15 amino acids. Trimming removed 7 bases at V and 1 base at J, with 14 bases between. CDR3 coding DNA: TGTGCCAGCATCCCAGCGCGGGTGTCTGGAAACACCATATATTTT. Translation gives CASIPARVSGNTIYF. Drawing the rest from reference TRBV7-9 and TRBJ1-3, the complete variable domain is DTGVSQNPRHKITKRGQNVTFRCDPISEHNRLYWYRQTLGQGPEFLTYFQNEAQLEKSRLLSDRFSAERPKGSFSTLEIQRTEQGDSAMYLCASIPARVSGNTIYFGEGSWLTVV.

This clonotype was seen many times. The chain uses TRBV5-6 and TRBJ2-6; D might be TRBD1 or TRBD2, each matching 5 bases. CDR1 SGHDT and CDR2 YYEEEE come from the germline V gene. The CDR3 is 15 amino acids. V dropped 6 bases and J dropped 3 bases, with 13 bases sitting between them. DNA of the CDR3: TGTGCCAGCATTACTTCGGGGCATGGGGCCAACGTCCTGACTTTC. The encoded protein is CASITSGHGANVLTF.

This clonotype has a count of ten or more. The V and J genes are TRBV9 and TRBJ1-4; D not resolved. The CDR3 is 13 amino acids. V was clipped by 7 bases and J by 5 bases, with 12 bases between them. Germline CDR1 SGDLS, CDR2 YYNGEE. CDR3 in amino acids: CASARGPNEKLFF. CDR3 DNA: TGTGCCAGCGCCCGCGGGCCCAATGAAAAACTGTTTTTT.

At least ten counts were recorded for this clonotype. The chain couples TRBV12-3 or TRBV12-4 to TRBJ2-3; no definite D call. V dropped 5 bases and J dropped 4 bases, with 10 bases sitting between them. The CDR3 is 13 amino acids. Here the CDR3 reads CASSQFGADTQYF. Written as DNA, the CDR3 is TGTGCCAGCAGTCAATTTGGGGCAGATACGCAGTATTTT.

A few counts support this clonotype. The V and J genes are TRBV7-2 and TRBJ2-7; either TRBD1 or TRBD2 may supply D (5 bases each). This CDR3 region has 15 residues. CDR1 and CDR2 (germline): SGHTA, FQGNSA. V was cut by 5 bases and J by 2 bases, with 16 bases left in between. CDR3 bases: TGTGCCAGCAGCCCCTACGGGGACCGGACCTACGAGCAGTACTTC. Amino acid sequence: CASSPYGDRTYEQYF.

The chain combines TRBV4-3 with TRBJ2-1; D may correspond to TRBD1 or TRBD2 (5 bases each). The V gene lost 0 bases and the J gene lost 6 bases, with 18 bases spanning the gap. The CDR3 covers 17 residues. Germline V gene lookup returns CDR1 LGHNA and CDR2 YSLEER. The DNA for the CDR3 is TGCGCCAGCAGCCAAGACGAGAGGGACCAAAGGAGCAATGAGCAGTTCTTC. Translated: CASSQDERDQRSNEQFF.

The rearrangement uses TRBV6-2 or TRBV6-3 and TRBJ2-7; D is unclear. This CDR3 is 13 amino acids long. V was cut by 2 bases and J by 0 bases, with 5 bases left in between. CDR1 and CDR2 from the germline V gene are MNHEY and SVGEGT. CDR3 DNA sequence: TGTGCCAGCAGTTACGCAGGCTCCTACGAGCAGTACTTC. Translating gives CASSYAGSYEQYF.